What follows describes a single T cell receptor (beta chain). This specimen belongs to a study of blood T cell repertoires in COVID-19. Germline CDR1 and CDR2: SGHTA and FQGNSA. Trimming removed 5 bases at V and 0 bases at J, with 13 bases between. There are 16 residues in the CDR3. Cohort 3 recovery required two negative PCRs, clearance, or symptom resolution. The table came from immunoSEQ multiplex PCR; TCRdb's copy has only in-frame clones and leaves some out. The data contain about 270,000 clones, roughly nine tenths of them singletons. This sequence joins TRBV7-2 and TRBJ1-4, with D unclear. The specimen was PBMCs or T cells enriched from blood (not recorded which). The TCR comes from a woman aged 18 to 35 who had recovered from COVID-19. CDR3 protein: CASSPQLGATNEKLFF. As DNA, the CDR3 is TGTGCCAGCAGCCCCCAACTAGGTGCAACTAATGAAAAACTGTTTTTT. Based on the CDR3 plus reference TRBV7-2 and TRBJ1-4, the full variable domain is GAGVSQSPSNKVTEKGKDVELRCDPISGHTALYWYRQSLGQGLEFLIYFQGNSAPDKSGLPSDRFSAERTGGSVSTLTIQRTQQEDSAVYLCASSPQLGATNEKLFFGSGTQLSVL.